A selection of T cell receptor beta chains follows, all from one sample in a study of T cell responses to AZD1222 COVID-19 vaccine. Sequenced by immunoSEQ multiplex PCR; TCRdb stores in-frame clones only, minus some. The table has roughly 110,000 clones, roughly 85% seen once. Source: peripheral blood, taken 28 days after the second AZD1222 dose. The receptor source for this set is an adult who received the AZD1222 COVID-19 vaccine. CDR3s include the opening cysteine and the closing phenylalanine or tryptophan. The order of the fields is D gene, V gene, J gene, clone size, CDR3 protein, CDR3 DNA. The D gene is left open where the match is weak. Size tells how often a clone was seen (once, few, many) or the class of an expanded clone, and some rows leave it out.

.	TRBV7-2	TRBJ1-5	once	CASSLGGGSNQPQHF	TGTGCCAGCAGCTTAGGTGGGGGGAGCAATCAGCCCCAGCATTTT
.	TRBV27	TRBJ1-5	.	CASSLGPAQPQHF	TGTGCCAGCAGTTTAGGGCCAGCTCAGCCCCAGCATTTT
.	TRBV19	TRBJ1-2	.	CASSTGQPLLSGYTF	TGTGCCAGTAGTACAGGACAGCCTCTATTGAGCGGCTACACCTTC
.	TRBV19	TRBJ1-2	.	CASSERGSRGSYGYTF	TGTGCCAGTAGCGAGAGGGGGTCGAGGGGCTCCTATGGCTACACCTTC
.	TRBV7-2	TRBJ2-7	.	CASTETRGNYEQYF	TGTGCCAGCACCGAAACTAGGGGGAACTACGAGCAGTACTTC
.	TRBV27	TRBJ1-6	.	CASSFGTSKGPLHF	TGTGCCAGCAGTTTCGGGACTTCGAAAGGACCCCTCCACTTT
.	TRBV6-4	TRBJ2-1	few	CASSAGYGVNEQFF	TGTGCCAGCAGTGCTGGGTACGGCGTCAATGAGCAGTTCTTC
.	TRBV27	TRBJ2-7	few	CASSLFRGLSYEQYF	TGTGCCAGCAGTTTATTTCGGGGACTCTCCTACGAGCAGTACTTC
.	TRBV7-2	TRBJ2-7	.	CASSLAGGDSYEQYF	TGTGCCAGCAGCTTAGCCGGGGGCGACTCCTACGAGCAGTACTTC
.	TRBV7-8	TRBJ2-7	.	CASALGGEGEQYF	TGTGCCAGCGCCCTGGGCGGGGAAGGAGAGCAGTACTTC
.	TRBV27	TRBJ2-7	.	CASSLWGTTYEQYF	TGTGCCAGCAGTTTATGGGGGACCACCTACGAGCAGTACTTC
.	TRBV19	TRBJ2-7	.	CATSGTTASYEQYF	TGTGCCACCTCCGGGACAACCGCGTCCTACGAGCAGTACTTC